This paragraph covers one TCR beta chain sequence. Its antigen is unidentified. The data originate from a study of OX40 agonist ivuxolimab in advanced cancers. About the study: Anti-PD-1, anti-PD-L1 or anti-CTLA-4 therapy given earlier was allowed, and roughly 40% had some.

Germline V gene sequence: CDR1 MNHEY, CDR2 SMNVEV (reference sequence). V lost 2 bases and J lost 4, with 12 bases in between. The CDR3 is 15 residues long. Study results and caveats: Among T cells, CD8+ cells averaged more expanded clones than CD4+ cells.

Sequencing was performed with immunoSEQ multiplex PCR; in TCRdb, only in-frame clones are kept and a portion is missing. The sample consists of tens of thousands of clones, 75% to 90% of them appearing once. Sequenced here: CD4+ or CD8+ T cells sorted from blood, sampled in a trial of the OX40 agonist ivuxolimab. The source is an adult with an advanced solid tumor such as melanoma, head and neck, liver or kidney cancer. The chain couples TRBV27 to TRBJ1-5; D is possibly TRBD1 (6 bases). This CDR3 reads CASSLTGLINQPQHF. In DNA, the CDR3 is TGTGCCAGCAGTTTAACAGGGTTGATAAATCAGCCCCAGCATTTT.